The rows below give T cell receptor beta chains drawn from one sample of a study of OX40 agonist ivuxolimab in advanced cancers. Produced via immunoSEQ multiplex PCR; TCRdb's table is partial and in-frame only. The table has fewer than 75,000 clones, approximately 91% seen once. Source: CD4+ or CD8+ T cells sorted from blood, taken in a trial of the OX40 agonist ivuxolimab. These receptors originate from an adult with an advanced solid tumor such as melanoma, head and neck, liver or kidney cancer. Both conserved end residues are part of each CDR3. The D gene is left open where the match is weak. Size is stated for part of the rows, as once, few or many counts, or as a class when the clone is expanded.

abundance | j_gene | d_gene | v_gene | CDR3aa | CDR3nt
- | TRBJ2-1 | - | TRBV6-6 | CASSYPGNEQFF | TGTGCCAGCAGTTACCCCGGTAATGAGCAGTTCTTC
- | TRBJ1-4 | - | TRBV7-9 | CASSLGSGNEKLFF | TGTGCCAGCAGCTTAGGGTCAGGAAATGAAAAACTGTTTTTT
- | TRBJ2-3 | TRBD1 | TRBV6-5 | CASSHRGQANTQYF | TGTGCCAGCAGCCACAGGGGGCAGGCCAATACGCAGTATTTT
- | TRBJ2-2 | - | TRBV6-5 | CASRGSTGELFF | TGTGCCAGCAGGGGGTCCACCGGGGAGCTGTTTTTT
few | TRBJ1-1 | TRBD1 | TRBV5-1 | CASSSQGRGTEAFF | TGCGCCAGCAGCTCACAGGGGCGAGGTACTGAAGCTTTCTTT
few | TRBJ2-2 | - | TRBV7-8 | CASSHRGPITGELFF | TGTGCCAGCAGCCACCGTGGACCGATCACCGGGGAGCTGTTTTTT
- | TRBJ2-7 | - | TRBV25-1 | CASSGMGYEGGEQYF | TGTGCCAGCAGTGGAATGGGATATGAGGGCGGCGAGCAGTACTTC
- | TRBJ2-5 | - | TRBV7-9 | CASSLVYGQETQYF | TGTGCCAGCAGCTTAGTTTACGGGCAAGAGACCCAGTACTTC
- | TRBJ2-1 | TRBD2 | TRBV7-8 | CASSLVSLAGYNEQFF | TGTGCCAGCAGCTTAGTATCGCTAGCGGGATACAATGAGCAGTTCTTC
once | TRBJ2-7 | - | TRBV30 | CAWKTKFSHEQYF | TGTGCCTGGAAGACAAAATTTTCCCACGAGCAGTACTTC
- | TRBJ1-1 | - | TRBV29-1 | CSVRTGFRNTEAFF | TGCAGCGTCCGAACAGGGTTCAGGAACACTGAAGCTTTCTTT
- | TRBJ2-1 | - | TRBV7-2 | CASSLGRGSYNEQFF | TGTGCCAGCAGCTTAGGGAGGGGTTCCTACAATGAGCAGTTCTTC
- | TRBJ1-2 | - | TRBV20-1 | CSTLSGGSYTF | TGCAGCACCCTCTCCGGGGGGAGCTACACCTTC
- | TRBJ2-7 | TRBD2 | TRBV19 | CASSPHSGSVYEQYF | TGTGCCAGTAGTCCTCATAGCGGGAGTGTATACGAGCAGTACTTC
- | TRBJ1-1 | - | TRBV14 | CASSLDMNTEAFF | TGTGCCAGCAGCCTTGACATGAACACTGAAGCTTTCTTT
- | TRBJ2-7 | - | TRBV15 | CATSREDTSYEQYF | TGTGCCACCAGCAGAGAGGACACCTCCTACGAGCAGTACTTC
- | TRBJ2-7 | - | TRBV28 | CASRTLAGDGVSYEQYF | TGTGCCAGCAGGACGCTAGCTGGGGATGGGGTATCCTACGAGCAGTACTTC
- | TRBJ1-5 | - | TRBV19 | CASNLGGNQPQHF | TGTGCCAGTAACCTAGGGGGCAATCAGCCCCAGCATTTT
few | TRBJ1-4 | - | TRBV9 | CASSQRAGMNEKLFF | TGTGCCAGCAGCCAACGCGCAGGGATGAATGAAAAACTGTTTTTT
- | TRBJ1-3 | - | TRBV11-2 | CASSPRVPHGSGNTIYF | TGTGCCAGCAGCCCAAGGGTCCCTCATGGCTCTGGAAACACCATATATTTT